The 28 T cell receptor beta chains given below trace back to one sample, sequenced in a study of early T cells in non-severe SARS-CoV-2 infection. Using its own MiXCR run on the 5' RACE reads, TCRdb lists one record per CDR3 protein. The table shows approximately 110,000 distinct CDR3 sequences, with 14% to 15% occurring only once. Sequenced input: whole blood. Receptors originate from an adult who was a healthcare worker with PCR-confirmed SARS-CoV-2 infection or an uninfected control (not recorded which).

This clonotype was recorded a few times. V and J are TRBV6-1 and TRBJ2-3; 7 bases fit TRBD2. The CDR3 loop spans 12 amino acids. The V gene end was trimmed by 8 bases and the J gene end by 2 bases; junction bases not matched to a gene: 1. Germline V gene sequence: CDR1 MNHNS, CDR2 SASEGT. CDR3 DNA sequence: TGTGCCAGCCGGGACTACACAGATACGCAGTATTTT. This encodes CASRDYTDTQYF.

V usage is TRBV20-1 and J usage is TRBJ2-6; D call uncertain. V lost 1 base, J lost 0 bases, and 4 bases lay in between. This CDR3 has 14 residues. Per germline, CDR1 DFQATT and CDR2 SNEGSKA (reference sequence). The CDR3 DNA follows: TGCAGTGCTAGAGGCTCCTCTGGGGCCAACGTCCTGACTTTC. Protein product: CSARGSSGANVLTF.

DNA of the CDR3: TGTGCCAGCAGTTCCAGACGGACCCGCAATCAGCCCCAGCATTTT. Protein product: CASSSRRTRNQPQHF. J is TRBJ1-5 and V is TRBV12-3 or TRBV12-4, with no clear D. V dropped 4 bases and J dropped 2 bases, with 12 bases sitting between them. This CDR3 spans 15 amino acids.

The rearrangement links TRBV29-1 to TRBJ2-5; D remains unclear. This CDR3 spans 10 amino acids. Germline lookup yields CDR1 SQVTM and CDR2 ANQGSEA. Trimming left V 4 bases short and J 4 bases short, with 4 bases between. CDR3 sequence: CSVVRETQYF. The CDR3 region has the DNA TGCAGCGTTGTGAGAGAGACCCAGTACTTC. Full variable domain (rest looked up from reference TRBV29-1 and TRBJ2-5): SAVISQKPSRDICQRGTSLTIQCQVDSQVTMMFWYRQQPGQSLTLIATANQGSEATYESGFVIDKFPISRPNLTFSTLTVSNMSPEDSSIYLCSVVRETQYFGPGTRLLVL.

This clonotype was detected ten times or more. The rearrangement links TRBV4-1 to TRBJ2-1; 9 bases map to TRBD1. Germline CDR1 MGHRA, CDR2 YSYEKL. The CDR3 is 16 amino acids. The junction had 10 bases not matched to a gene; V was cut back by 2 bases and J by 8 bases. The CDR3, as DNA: TGCGCCAGCAGCCAAAACAAGGGACAGGGAGGGCATGAGCAGTTCTTC. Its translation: CASSQNKGQGGHEQFF.

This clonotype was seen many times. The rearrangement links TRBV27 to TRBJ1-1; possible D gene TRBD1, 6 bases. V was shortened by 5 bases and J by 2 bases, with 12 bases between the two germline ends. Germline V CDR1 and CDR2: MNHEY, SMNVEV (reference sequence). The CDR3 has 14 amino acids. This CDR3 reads CASSEAGANTEAFF. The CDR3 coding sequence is TGTGCCAGCAGTGAGGCAGGGGCCAACACTGAAGCTTTCTTT.

For the CDR3, the DNA is TGCGCCAGCAGCTTGCATGCAGTCTCGAACACTGAAGCTTTCTTT. Translated, it gives CASSLHAVSNTEAFF. The V and J genes are TRBV5-1 and TRBJ1-1, with D uncertain. CDR3 length: 15 amino acids. The V gene's germline CDR1 is SGHRS and CDR2 YFSETQ. Trimming stripped 1 base from V and 1 base from J, with 11 bases between.

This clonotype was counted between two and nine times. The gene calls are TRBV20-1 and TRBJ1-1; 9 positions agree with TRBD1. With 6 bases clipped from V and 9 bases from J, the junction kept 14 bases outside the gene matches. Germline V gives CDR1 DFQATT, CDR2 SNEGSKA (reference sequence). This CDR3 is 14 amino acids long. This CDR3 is CSAEGQGAMGKAFF. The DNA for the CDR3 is TGCAGTGCAGAGGGACAGGGAGCTATGGGGAAAGCTTTCTTT.

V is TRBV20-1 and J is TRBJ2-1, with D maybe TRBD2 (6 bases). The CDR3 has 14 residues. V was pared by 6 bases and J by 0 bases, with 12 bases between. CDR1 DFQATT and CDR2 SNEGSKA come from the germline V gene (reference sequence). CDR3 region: CSAVGGRSYNEQFF. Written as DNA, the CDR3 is TGCAGTGCGGTCGGGGGACGCTCCTACAATGAGCAGTTCTTC.

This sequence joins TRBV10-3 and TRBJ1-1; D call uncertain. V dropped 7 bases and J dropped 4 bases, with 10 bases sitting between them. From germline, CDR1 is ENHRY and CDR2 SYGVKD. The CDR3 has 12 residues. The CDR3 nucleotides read TGTGCCATCATGGAGGCAGGCACTGAAGCTTTCTTT. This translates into CAIMEAGTEAFF.

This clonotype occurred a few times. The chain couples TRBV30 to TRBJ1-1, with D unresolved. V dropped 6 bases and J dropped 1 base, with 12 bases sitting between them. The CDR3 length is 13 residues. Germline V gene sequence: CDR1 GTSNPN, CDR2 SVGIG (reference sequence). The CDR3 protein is CACLRMANTEAFF. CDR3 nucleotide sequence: TGTGCCTGTCTAAGAATGGCGAACACTGAAGCTTTCTTT.

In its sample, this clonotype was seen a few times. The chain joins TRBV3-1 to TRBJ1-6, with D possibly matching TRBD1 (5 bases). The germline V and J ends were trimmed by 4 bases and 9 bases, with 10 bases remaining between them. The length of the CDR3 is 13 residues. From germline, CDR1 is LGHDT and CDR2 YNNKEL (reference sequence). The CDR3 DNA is TGTGCCAGCAGCCCCAAACAGGTTTCACCCCTCCACTTT. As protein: CASSPKQVSPLHF. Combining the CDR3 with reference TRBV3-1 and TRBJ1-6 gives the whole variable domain DTAVSQTPKYLVTQMGNDKSIKCEQNLGHDTMYWYKQDSKKFLKIMFSYNNKELIINETVPNRFSPKSPDKAHLNLHINSLELGDSAVYFCASSPKQVSPLHFGNGTRLTVT.

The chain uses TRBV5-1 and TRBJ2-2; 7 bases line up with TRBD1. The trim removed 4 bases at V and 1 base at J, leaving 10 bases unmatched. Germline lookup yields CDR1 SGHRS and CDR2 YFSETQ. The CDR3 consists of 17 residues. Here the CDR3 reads CASSRFSGQLNTGELFF. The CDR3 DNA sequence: TGCGCCAGCAGCCGATTCTCGGGACAGCTGAACACCGGGGAGCTGTTTTTT.

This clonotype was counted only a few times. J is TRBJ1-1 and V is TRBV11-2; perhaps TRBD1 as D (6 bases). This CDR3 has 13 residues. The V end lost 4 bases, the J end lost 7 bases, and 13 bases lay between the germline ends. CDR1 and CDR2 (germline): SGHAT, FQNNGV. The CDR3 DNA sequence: TGTGCCAGCAGCTCAGGGGTGGTAGGTGAAGCTTTCTTT. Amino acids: CASSSGVVGEAFF.

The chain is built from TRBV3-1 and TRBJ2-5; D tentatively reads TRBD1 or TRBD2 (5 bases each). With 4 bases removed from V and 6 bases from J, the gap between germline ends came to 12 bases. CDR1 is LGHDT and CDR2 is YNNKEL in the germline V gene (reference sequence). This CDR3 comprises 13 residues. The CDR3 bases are TGTGCCAGCAGCCCGGGGCCCGAGAAGACCCAGTACTTC. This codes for CASSPGPEKTQYF.

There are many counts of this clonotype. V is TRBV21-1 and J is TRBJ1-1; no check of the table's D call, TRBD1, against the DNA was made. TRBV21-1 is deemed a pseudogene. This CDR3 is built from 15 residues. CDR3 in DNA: TGTGCCAGCAGCTTATGCCCGGGACAGGGGCCTGAAGCTTTCTTT. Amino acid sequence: CASSLCPGQGPEAFF.

CDR3 amino acids: CASSFEGQDNEQFF. The DNA for the CDR3 is TGCGCCAGCAGCTTCGAGGGACAGGACAATGAGCAGTTCTTC. V is TRBV5-1 and J is TRBJ2-1; TRBD1 aligns across 8 bases. CDR3 length: 14 amino acids. CDR1 and CDR2 (germline): SGHRS, YFSETQ. V shed 2 bases and J 5 bases; nucleotides not matched to a gene: 3. The complete variable domain, with remaining parts taken from reference TRBV5-1 and TRBJ2-1, reads KAGVTQTPRYLIKTRGQQVTLSCSPISGHRSVSWYQQTPGQGLQFLFEYFSETQRNKGNFPGRFSGRQFSNSRSEMNVSTLELGDSALYLCASSFEGQDNEQFFGPGTRLTVL.

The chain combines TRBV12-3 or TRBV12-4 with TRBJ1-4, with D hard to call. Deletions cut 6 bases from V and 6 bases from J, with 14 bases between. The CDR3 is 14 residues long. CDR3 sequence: CASRPGLGYEKLFF. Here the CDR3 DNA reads TGTGCCAGCAGACCAGGACTTGGGTATGAAAAACTGTTTTTT.

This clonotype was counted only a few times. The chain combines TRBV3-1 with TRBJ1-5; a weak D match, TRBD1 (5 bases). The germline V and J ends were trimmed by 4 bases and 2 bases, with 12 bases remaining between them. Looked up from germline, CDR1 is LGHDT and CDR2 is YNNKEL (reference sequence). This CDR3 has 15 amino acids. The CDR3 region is CASSRTGSRNQPQHF. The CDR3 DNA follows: TGTGCCAGCAGCCGAACAGGATCCCGCAATCAGCCCCAGCATTTT.

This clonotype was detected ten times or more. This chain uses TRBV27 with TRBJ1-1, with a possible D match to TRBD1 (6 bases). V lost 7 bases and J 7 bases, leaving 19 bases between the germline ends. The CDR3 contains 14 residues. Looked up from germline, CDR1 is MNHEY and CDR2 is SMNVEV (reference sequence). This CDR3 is CASNLRGGGNEAFF. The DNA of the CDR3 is TGTGCCAGCAACCTGAGGGGAGGGGGTAATGAAGCTTTCTTT.

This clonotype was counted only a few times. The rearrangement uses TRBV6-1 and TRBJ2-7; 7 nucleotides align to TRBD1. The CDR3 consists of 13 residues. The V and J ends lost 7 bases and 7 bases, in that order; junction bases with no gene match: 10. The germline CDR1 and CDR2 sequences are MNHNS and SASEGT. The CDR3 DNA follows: TGTGCCAGCAAAGGAAACAACAGGGGTGAGCAGTACTTC. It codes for CASKGNNRGEQYF.

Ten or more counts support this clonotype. In DNA, the CDR3 is TGTGCCAGCAGTTTTACCCTCCTGCCTGACACCGGGGAGCTGTTTTTT. Encoded protein: CASSFTLLPDTGELFF. The V gene is TRBV12-3 or TRBV12-4, the J gene TRBJ2-2; D remains unclear. This CDR3 is built from 16 residues. The V gene lost 3 bases and the J gene lost 3 bases, with 14 bases spanning the gap.

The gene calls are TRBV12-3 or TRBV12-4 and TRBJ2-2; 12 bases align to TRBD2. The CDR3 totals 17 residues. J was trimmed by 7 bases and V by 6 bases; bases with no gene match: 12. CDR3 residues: CASSPLTSGGFIGELFF. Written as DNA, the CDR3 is TGTGCCAGCAGCCCCCTAACTAGCGGGGGGTTTATCGGGGAGCTGTTTTTT.

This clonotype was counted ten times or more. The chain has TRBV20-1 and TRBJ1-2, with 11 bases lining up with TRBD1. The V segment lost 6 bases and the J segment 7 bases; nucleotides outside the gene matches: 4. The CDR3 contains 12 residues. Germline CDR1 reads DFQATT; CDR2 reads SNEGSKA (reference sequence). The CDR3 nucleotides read TGCAGTGCCGGACAGGGGGCTCGTGGCTACACCTTC. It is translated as CSAGQGARGYTF.

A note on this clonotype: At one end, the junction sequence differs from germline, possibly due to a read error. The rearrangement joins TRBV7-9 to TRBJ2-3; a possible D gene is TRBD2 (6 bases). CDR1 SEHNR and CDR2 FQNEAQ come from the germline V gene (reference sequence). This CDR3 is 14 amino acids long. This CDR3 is CASSPVRGTPVLHF. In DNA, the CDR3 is TGTGCCAGCAGCCCTGTGCGAGGGACTCCTGTCCTCCATTTT. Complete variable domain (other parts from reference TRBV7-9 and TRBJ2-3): DTGVSQNPRHKITKRGQNVTFRCDPISEHNRLYWYRQTLGQGPEFLTYFQNEAQLEKSRLLSDRFSAERPKGSFSTLEIQRTEQGDSAMYLCASSPVRGTPVLHFGPGTRLTVL.

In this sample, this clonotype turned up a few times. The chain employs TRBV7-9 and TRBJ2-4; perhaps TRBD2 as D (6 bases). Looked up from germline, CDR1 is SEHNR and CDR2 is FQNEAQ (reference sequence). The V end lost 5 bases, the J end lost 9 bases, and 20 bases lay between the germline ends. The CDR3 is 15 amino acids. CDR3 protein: CASSPGGDWRSIQYF. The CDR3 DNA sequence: TGTGCCAGCAGCCCTGGTGGGGACTGGCGAAGCATTCAGTACTTC.

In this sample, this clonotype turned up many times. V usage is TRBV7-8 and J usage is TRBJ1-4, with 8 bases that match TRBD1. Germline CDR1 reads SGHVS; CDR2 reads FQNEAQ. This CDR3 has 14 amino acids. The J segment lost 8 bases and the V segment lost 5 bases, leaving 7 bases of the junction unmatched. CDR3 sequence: CASSTGQGWEKLFF. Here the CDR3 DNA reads TGTGCCAGCAGCACCGGACAGGGATGGGAAAAACTGTTTTTT. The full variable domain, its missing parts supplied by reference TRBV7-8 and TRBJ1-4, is GAGVSQSPRYKVAKRGQDVALRCDPISGHVSLFWYQQALGQGPEFLTYFQNEAQLDKSGLPSDRFFAERPEGSVSTLKIQRTQQEDSAVYLCASSTGQGWEKLFFGSGTQLSVL.

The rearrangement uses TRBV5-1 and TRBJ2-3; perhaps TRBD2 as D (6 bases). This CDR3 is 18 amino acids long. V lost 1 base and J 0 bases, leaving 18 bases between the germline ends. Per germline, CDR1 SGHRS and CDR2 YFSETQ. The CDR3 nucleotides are TGCGCCAGCAGCTTGTACCCCTCAGGCGGGGCCAGCACAGATACGCAGTATTTT. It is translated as CASSLYPSGGASTDTQYF.